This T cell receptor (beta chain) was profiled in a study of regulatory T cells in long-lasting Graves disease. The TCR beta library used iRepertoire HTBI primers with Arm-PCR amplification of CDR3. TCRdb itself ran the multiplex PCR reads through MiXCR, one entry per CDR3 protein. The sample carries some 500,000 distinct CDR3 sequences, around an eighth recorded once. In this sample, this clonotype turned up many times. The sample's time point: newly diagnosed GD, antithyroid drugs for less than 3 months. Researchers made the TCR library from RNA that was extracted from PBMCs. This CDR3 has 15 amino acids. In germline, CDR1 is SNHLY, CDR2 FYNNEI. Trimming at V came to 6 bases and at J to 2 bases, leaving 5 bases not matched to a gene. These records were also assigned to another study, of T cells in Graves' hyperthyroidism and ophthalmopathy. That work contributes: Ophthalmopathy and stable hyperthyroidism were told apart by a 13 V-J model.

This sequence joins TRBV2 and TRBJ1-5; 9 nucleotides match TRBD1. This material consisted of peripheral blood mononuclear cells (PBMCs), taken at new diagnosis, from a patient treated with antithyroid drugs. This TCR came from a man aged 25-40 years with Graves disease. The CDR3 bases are TGTGCCAGCAGGGTGGACAGGGGCGGCAATCAGCCCCAGCATTTT. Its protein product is CASRVDRGGNQPQHF.